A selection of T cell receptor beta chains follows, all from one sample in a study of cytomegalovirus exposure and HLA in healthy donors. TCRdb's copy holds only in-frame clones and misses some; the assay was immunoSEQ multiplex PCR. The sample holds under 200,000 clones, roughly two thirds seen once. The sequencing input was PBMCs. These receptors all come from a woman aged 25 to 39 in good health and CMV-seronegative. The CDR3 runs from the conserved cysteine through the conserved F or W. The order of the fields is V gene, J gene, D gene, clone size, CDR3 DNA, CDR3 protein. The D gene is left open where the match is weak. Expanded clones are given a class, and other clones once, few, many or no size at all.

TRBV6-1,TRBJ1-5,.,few,TGTGCCAGCAGTGAAGCACCAGGGGGCAATCAGCCCCAGCATTTT,CASSEAPGGNQPQHF
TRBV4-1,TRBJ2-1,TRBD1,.,TGCGCCAGCAGCTCAGGGACAGGGAAGAATGAGCAGTTCTTC,CASSSGTGKNEQFF
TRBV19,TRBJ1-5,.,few,TGTGCCAGTAGTCCCCAGGGTATTCAGCCCCAGCATTTT,CASSPQGIQPQHF
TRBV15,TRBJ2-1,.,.,TGTGCCACCTTCAGCGAGGGCCTGAATGAGCAGTTCTTC,CATFSEGLNEQFF
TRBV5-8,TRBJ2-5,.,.,TGTGCCAGCAGGAGAGAGACCCAGTACTTC,CASRRETQYF
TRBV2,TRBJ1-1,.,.,TGTGCCAGCAGAGGACAGATTGAAGCTTTCTTT,CASRGQIEAFF
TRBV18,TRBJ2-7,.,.,TGTGCCAGCTCACCCCTACGGACGGTCAGGGATGAGCAGTACTTC,CASSPLRTVRDEQYF
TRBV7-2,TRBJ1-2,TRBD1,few,TGTGCCAGCAGCTACCCGGGACAGGGCTATGGCTACACCTTC,CASSYPGQGYGYTF
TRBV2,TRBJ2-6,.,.,TGTGCCAGCAGTCCAGGGCCCGGGGCCAACGTCCTGACTTTC,CASSPGPGANVLTF
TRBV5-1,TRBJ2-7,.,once,TGCGCCAGCAGCTTGGCTGTAGGAACAGAGTACGAGCAGTACTTC,CASSLAVGTEYEQYF
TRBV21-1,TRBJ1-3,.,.,TGTGCCAGCAGCAAAGAGGGGCACTCTGGAAACACCATATATTTT,CASSKEGHSGNTIYF
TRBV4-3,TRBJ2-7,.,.,TGCGCCAGCAGCCAAGATAGGAAAAGGAGCTCCTACGAGCAGTACTTC,CASSQDRKRSSYEQYF
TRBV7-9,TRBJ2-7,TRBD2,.,TGTGCCAGCAGCCTGGGGACTAACTACGAGCAGTACTTC,CASSLGTNYEQYF
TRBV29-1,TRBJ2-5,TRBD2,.,TGCAGCGAAACGGGGGGCCAAGAGACCCAGTACTTC,CSETGGQETQYF
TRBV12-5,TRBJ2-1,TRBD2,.,TGTGCTAGTGGTTTGCCCCACGAGACTAGCGGGGGTGGTGAGCAGTTCTTC,CASGLPHETSGGGEQFF
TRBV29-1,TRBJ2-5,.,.,TGCAGCGTTGAAAGATCGGAGGGAGAGACCCAGTACTTC,CSVERSEGETQYF
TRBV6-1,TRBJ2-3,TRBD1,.,TGTGCCAGCAGCCTAGACAGGGGCGATACGCAGTATTTT,CASSLDRGDTQYF
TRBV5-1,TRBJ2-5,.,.,TGCGCCAGCAGCTTGGCCTATCAGGGCGAGACCCAGTACTTC,CASSLAYQGETQYF
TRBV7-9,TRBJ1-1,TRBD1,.,TGTGCCAGCAGCTTAAGGACAGGGAACACTGAAGCTTTCTTT,CASSLRTGNTEAFF
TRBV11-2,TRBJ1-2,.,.,TGTGCCAGCAGCGAAGGACAGACTAACTATGGCTACACCTTC,CASSEGQTNYGYTF